The 12 T cell receptor beta chains in this list originate from one sample, sequenced in a study of cytomegalovirus exposure and HLA in healthy donors. 13 Jbeta primers and 60 Vbeta primers were used for the PCR. Assay used: immunoSEQ multiplex PCR; TCRdb lists only in-frame clones, some missing. The data include around 150,000 clones; the top ten clones carry over 1%. The source material was PBMCs. The receptor set was obtained from an older woman in good health and CMV-seronegative.

CDR3 protein: CAWSPQNNQPQHF. CDR3 nucleotide sequence: TGTGCCTGGAGCCCACAGAACAATCAGCCCCAGCATTTT. The chain has TRBV30 and TRBJ1-5; D is uncertain. The CDR3 has 13 amino acids. The germline V gene encodes CDR1 GTSNPN and CDR2 SVGIG (reference sequence). V was shortened by 3 bases and J by 3 bases, with 9 bases between the two germline ends. Combining the CDR3 with reference TRBV30 and TRBJ1-5 gives the whole variable domain SQTIHQWPATLVQPVGSPLSLECTVEGTSNPNLYWYRQAAGRGLQLLFYSVGIGQISSEVPQNLSASRPQDRQFILSSKKLLLSDSGFYLCAWSPQNNQPQHFGDGTRLSIL.

J is TRBJ2-1 and V is TRBV5-1, with 10 bases aligning to TRBD1. CDR3 length: 17 residues. The trim removed 0 bases at V and 0 bases at J, leaving 3 bases unmatched. Germline V gives CDR1 SGHRS, CDR2 YFSETQ. This CDR3 is CASSLGRTGGSYNEQFF. The CDR3 DNA is TGCGCCAGCAGCTTGGGAAGGACAGGGGGCTCCTACAATGAGCAGTTCTTC.

This chain connects TRBV30 to TRBJ1-2; D is perhaps TRBD1 (5 bases). The germline V and J ends were trimmed by 8 bases and 4 bases, with 17 bases remaining between them. The germline V gene encodes CDR1 GTSNPN and CDR2 SVGIG (reference sequence). The CDR3 has 13 amino acids. The CDR3 protein is CASSRDWTYGYTF. The DNA for the CDR3 is TGTGCCAGCTCTCGGGACTGGACCTATGGCTACACCTTC.

The genes are TRBV7-8 and TRBJ1-1; D call uncertain. V gave up 4 bases and J gave up 0 bases, with 12 bases separating them. The CDR3 spans 15 residues. Germline V gives CDR1 SGHVS, CDR2 FQNEAQ. The CDR3 nucleotides are TGTGCCAGCAGCTCCCTCCGGGATATGAACACTGAAGCTTTCTTT. Its translation is CASSSLRDMNTEAFF.

The gene calls are TRBV14 and TRBJ2-5, with a tentative D call TRBD2 (5 bases). Trimming cost V 1 base and J 4 bases, with 16 bases left between them. The CDR3 runs 16 residues. From germline, CDR1 is SGHDN and CDR2 FVKESK. Here the CDR3 DNA reads TGTGCCAGCAGCCAAGTAACCGGGGAGATTCGAGAGACCCAGTACTTC. It encodes CASSQVTGEIRETQYF.

The V and J genes are TRBV7-6 and TRBJ2-5; TRBD2 might be the D (5 bases). V was cut by 3 bases and J by 1 base, with 12 bases left in between. Germline V gene data show CDR1 as SGHVS and CDR2 as FNYEAQ. The CDR3 runs 15 residues. CDR3 protein: CASSFRPSSQETQYF. The CDR3 coding sequence is TGTGCCAGCAGCTTCCGACCTAGCTCCCAAGAGACCCAGTACTTC.

V is TRBV2 and J is TRBJ2-2, with D maybe TRBD1 (6 bases). This CDR3 spans 17 amino acids. V dropped 6 bases and J dropped 7 bases, with 24 bases sitting between them. In germline, CDR1 is SNHLY, CDR2 FYNNEI. CDR3 residues: CASRYRAAGAHGGELFF. The DNA for the CDR3 is TGTGCCAGCAGATACCGCGCGGCAGGGGCGCATGGCGGGGAGCTGTTTTTT.

This chain connects TRBV5-1 to TRBJ2-2; no firm D call. Germline V CDR1 and CDR2: SGHRS, YFSETQ. The CDR3 is 13 amino acids. Trimming took off 6 bases at V and 3 bases at J, with 9 bases between the two ends. The CDR3 protein is CASNPGDTGELFF. As DNA, the CDR3 is TGCGCCAGCAATCCTGGAGACACCGGGGAGCTGTTTTTT.

The V and J genes are TRBV7-2 and TRBJ1-6; D ambiguous. This CDR3 is built from 12 residues. Germline CDR1 reads SGHTA; CDR2 reads FQGNSA. V was trimmed by 5 bases and J by 4 bases, leaving 3 bases between them. CDR3 DNA: TGTGCCAGCAGCCCATATAATTCACCCCTCCACTTT. Translating gives CASSPYNSPLHF. Based on the CDR3 plus reference TRBV7-2 and TRBJ1-6, the full variable domain is GAGVSQSPSNKVTEKGKDVELRCDPISGHTALYWYRQSLGQGLEFLIYFQGNSAPDKSGLPSDRFSAERTGGSVSTLTIQRTQQEDSAVYLCASSPYNSPLHFGNGTRLTVT.

The chain links TRBV6-5 to TRBJ2-5, with D maybe TRBD2 (6 bases). The J call is in doubt because the DNA end fits TRBJ2-7 better. This CDR3 has 15 amino acids. Germline V gives CDR1 MNHEY, CDR2 SVGAGI. CDR3 DNA: TGTGCCAGCAGCTATGGAGGGACGGGATCCTACGAGCAGTACTTC. It encodes CASSYGGTGSYEQYF.

The chain uses TRBV6-4 and TRBJ1-1; D unresolved. This CDR3 is 12 amino acids long. The V and J ends lost 2 bases and 9 bases respectively, with 10 bases between them. Germline-derived CDR1 and CDR2 are MRHNA and SNTAGT. The CDR3 DNA is TGTGCCAGCAGTGACGGCGAGGATAAAGCTTTCTTT. It encodes CASSDGEDKAFF.

The chain is built from TRBV7-2 and TRBJ2-3; no reliable D call. Germline CDR1 SGHTA, CDR2 FQGNSA. This CDR3 has 13 amino acids. Trimming removed 3 bases at V and 6 bases at J, with 10 bases between. In DNA form, the CDR3 reads TGTGCCAGCAGCTTGAGACTGCAGGATACGCAGTATTTT. Translation gives CASSLRLQDTQYF. The full variable domain, completed using reference TRBV7-2 and TRBJ2-3, is GAGVSQSPSNKVTEKGKDVELRCDPISGHTALYWYRQSLGQGLEFLIYFQGNSAPDKSGLPSDRFSAERTGGSVSTLTIQRTQQEDSAVYLCASSLRLQDTQYFGPGTRLTVL.